These 20 T cell receptor beta chains came from one sample sequenced in a study of T-cell reconstitution after alpha-beta-depleted transplantation in children. The authors prepared the TCRbeta library with unique molecular identifiers. TCRdb re-called the PCR reads with MiXCR, one entry per CDR3 protein. The repertoire consists of a few hundred thousand distinct CDR3 sequences, with roughly a quarter occurring once and the leading ten covering under 45%. Material: PBMCs, obtained before TCRalphabeta/CD19-depleted stem cell transplant. The receptors here all came from a boy younger than two with Wiskott-Aldrich syndrome, due to receive a stem cell transplant.

V and J are TRBV10-3 and TRBJ2-7; 8 bases match TRBD1. CDR3 length: 14 residues. Germline V lookup: CDR1 ENHRY, CDR2 SYGVKD. J was trimmed by 3 bases and V by 6 bases; bases with no gene match: 7. DNA of the CDR3: TGTGCCATCAGCGGCGACAGGGGTAACTACGAGCAGTACTTC. Residues: CAISGDRGNYEQYF.

This clonotype was counted only a few times. V and J are TRBV3-1 and TRBJ2-7; D remains ambiguous. The V and J ends lost 0 bases and 3 bases respectively, with 6 bases between them. Germline CDR1 LGHDT, CDR2 YNNKEL (reference sequence). There are 13 residues in the CDR3. CDR3 bases: TGTGCCAGCAGCCAAGATCCGGACTACGAGCAGTACTTC. This codes for CASSQDPDYEQYF.

The chain combines TRBV5-1 with TRBJ2-3; TRBD2 matches 11 bases. CDR1 is SGHRS, CDR2 YFSETQ, per germline. V was pared by 3 bases and J by 4 bases, with 7 bases of the junction left unmatched. This CDR3 contains 16 residues. CDR3 residues: CASSSFIAGGADTQYF. As DNA, the CDR3 is TGCGCCAGCAGCTCTTTTATAGCGGGAGGGGCAGATACGCAGTATTTT.

This clonotype was counted between two and nine times. This sequence joins TRBV5-1 and TRBJ2-7; perhaps D is TRBD1 or TRBD2 (5 bases each). The CDR3 is 15 amino acids. V was shortened by 6 bases and J by 0 bases, with 16 bases between the two germline ends. CDR1 SGHRS and CDR2 YFSETQ come from the germline V gene. The DNA of the CDR3 is TGCGCCAGCAAAATAGCCGGGACGGCCTCCTACGAGCAGTACTTC. It translates to CASKIAGTASYEQYF.

The chain carries TRBV5-1 and TRBJ2-3; 13 bases line up with TRBD2. This CDR3 comprises 17 residues. The junction had 6 bases not matched to a gene; V was cut back by 0 bases and J by 5 bases. Germline CDR1 and CDR2: SGHRS and YFSETQ. CDR3 sequence: CASSLETSGRAGDTQYF. In DNA, the CDR3 is TGCGCCAGCAGCTTGGAAACTAGCGGGAGGGCCGGAGATACGCAGTATTTT. Drawing the rest from reference TRBV5-1 and TRBJ2-3, the complete variable domain is KAGVTQTPRYLIKTRGQQVTLSCSPISGHRSVSWYQQTPGQGLQFLFEYFSETQRNKGNFPGRFSGRQFSNSRSEMNVSTLELGDSALYLCASSLETSGRAGDTQYFGPGTRLTVL.

The chain employs TRBV5-1 and TRBJ2-3; D possibly corresponds to TRBD2 (5 bases). V was clipped by 1 base and J by 4 bases, with 19 bases between them. The CDR3 contains 17 residues. Per the germline V gene, CDR1 is SGHRS and CDR2 is YFSETQ. CDR3 loop: CASSLIGSGLGADTQYF. The CDR3 DNA follows: TGCGCCAGCAGCTTGATTGGTTCAGGACTGGGCGCAGATACGCAGTATTTT.

The table lists this clonotype with a few counts. The rearrangement joins TRBV5-5 to TRBJ2-1, with 10 bases fitting TRBD2. Germline-derived CDR1 and CDR2 are SGHKS and YYEKEE (reference sequence). The J segment lost 9 bases and the V segment lost 2 bases, leaving 8 bases of the junction unmatched. There are 15 residues in the CDR3. The CDR3 loop reads CASSLSSGSRGEQFF. The CDR3 nucleotides are TGTGCCAGCAGCTTATCTAGCGGGAGTAGAGGTGAGCAGTTCTTC.

This clonotype showed up just a few times. The chain couples TRBV6-1 to TRBJ2-7, with a weak D call TRBD1 (5 bases). CDR1 is MNHNS and CDR2 is SASEGT in the germline V gene. V was pared by 0 bases and J by 7 bases, with 19 bases between. The CDR3 is 16 residues long. The CDR3 loop is CASSEASGRVKAEQYF. The CDR3 region has the DNA TGTGCCAGCAGTGAAGCTAGTGGCAGGGTAAAAGCGGAGCAGTACTTC.

The rearrangement uses TRBV12-3 or TRBV12-4 and TRBJ2-1; a possible D gene is TRBD2 (5 bases). This CDR3 comprises 11 residues. V gave up 3 bases and J gave up 12 bases, with 9 bases separating them. CDR3 amino acids: CASSLEALQFF. The CDR3 bases are TGTGCCAGCAGTTTGGAGGCTCTGCAGTTCTTC.

This clonotype was seen at least ten times. The V gene is TRBV12-3 or TRBV12-4, the J gene TRBJ2-2, with D uncertain. Trimming shortened V by 3 bases and J by 5 bases, and 1 base separated the two germline ends. The CDR3 has 11 residues. The CDR3 protein is CASSFTGELFF. The CDR3 bases are TGTGCCAGCAGTTTTACCGGGGAGCTGTTTTTT.

The chain couples TRBV10-2 to TRBJ2-1; 11 nucleotides match TRBD2. CDR3 length: 13 residues. In germline, CDR1 is WSHSY, CDR2 SAAADI. Losses at the gene ends were 5 bases for V and 13 bases for J; bases not matched to a gene: 7. CDR3 in DNA: TGCGCCAGCAGTCAGGCTAGCGGGAGGAGTCAGTTCTTC. Translated, it gives CASSQASGRSQFF.

V gene TRBV12-3 or TRBV12-4 combines with J gene TRBJ1-1; D not resolved. The CDR3 spans 13 residues. V dropped 4 bases and J dropped 4 bases, with 10 bases sitting between them. The CDR3 DNA is TGTGCCAGCAGTTCGGGAGCCTCCACTGAAGCTTTCTTT. Protein sequence: CASSSGASTEAFF.

This clonotype was counted a few times. The chain recombines TRBV4-2 with TRBJ2-1; 10 nucleotides agree with TRBD2. Germline loops: CDR1 LGHNA, CDR2 YNFKEQ. After removal of 3 bases from V and 7 bases from J, the junction contained 6 bases not matched to a gene. This CDR3 is 15 amino acids long. The CDR3 bases are TGTGCCAGCAGCCAGAGAGCGGGAGGGCCTAATGAGCAGTTCTTC. Translated: CASSQRAGGPNEQFF.

The chain recombines TRBV4-1 with TRBJ2-3, with D possibly being TRBD2 (5 bases). V lost 0 bases and J lost 1, with 11 bases in between. The CDR3 loop spans 16 amino acids. Germline assignment: CDR1 MGHRA and CDR2 YSYEKL. The CDR3: CASSQERPGGTDTQYF. Here the CDR3 DNA reads TGCGCCAGCAGCCAAGAGCGTCCCGGGGGCACAGATACGCAGTATTTT.

This clonotype was seen more than once but under ten times. V usage is TRBV10-3 and J usage is TRBJ1-6; D call uncertain. The V end was cut by 8 bases, the J end by 0 bases, with 2 bases between. CDR3 length: 12 amino acids. The germline CDR1 and CDR2 sequences are ENHRY and SYGVKD. In nucleotides, the CDR3 is TGTGCCATCGGCTCCTATAATTCACCCCTCCACTTT. As protein: CAIGSYNSPLHF.

This chain joins TRBV5-1 and TRBJ2-6, with D possibly called TRBD1 or TRBD2 (6 bases each). V was cut by 0 bases and J by 0 bases, with 16 bases left in between. Germline V gene data show CDR1 as SGHRS and CDR2 as YFSETQ. CDR3 length: 19 amino acids. CDR3 in DNA: TGCGCCAGCAGCTTGGCCGGAGGGACAATAGGCTCTGGGGCCAACGTCCTGACTTTC. The encoded protein is CASSLAGGTIGSGANVLTF.

The sample holds one count of this clonotype. The chain uses TRBV5-1 and TRBJ2-7; D is tentatively TRBD1 or TRBD2 (5 bases each). The CDR3 has 14 residues. V lost 5 bases, J lost 3 bases, and 15 bases lay in between. CDR1 SGHRS and CDR2 YFSETQ come from the germline V gene. The CDR3 loop reads CASSSKGPLYEQYF. Written as DNA, the CDR3 is TGCGCCAGCAGTTCGAAGGGACCGCTCTACGAGCAGTACTTC. Drawing the rest from reference TRBV5-1 and TRBJ2-7, the complete variable domain is KAGVTQTPRYLIKTRGQQVTLSCSPISGHRSVSWYQQTPGQGLQFLFEYFSETQRNKGNFPGRFSGRQFSNSRSEMNVSTLELGDSALYLCASSSKGPLYEQYFGPGTRLTVT.

The V call is TRBV13, the J call TRBJ2-5, with 7 bases that match TRBD2. Germline V gene lookup returns CDR1 PRHDT and CDR2 FYEKMQ (reference sequence). Trimming at V came to 1 base and at J to 5 bases, leaving 7 bases not matched to a gene. The CDR3 runs 15 residues. The CDR3 coding sequence is TGTGCCAGCAGCTTAGCAGCGGGATGGGGCGAGACCCAGTACTTC. Amino acids: CASSLAAGWGETQYF.

This chain joins TRBV28 and TRBJ2-2; D may be TRBD1 (6 bases). V lost 4 bases, J lost 0 bases, and 9 bases lay in between. The CDR3 loop spans 15 amino acids. Germline assignment: CDR1 MDHEN and CDR2 SYDVKM. The CDR3 region has the DNA TGTGCCAGCAGTTCGGGACACCCGAACACCGGGGAGCTGTTTTTT. This sequence encodes CASSSGHPNTGELFF.

The J gene is TRBJ2-7, the V gene TRBV5-1; D perhaps matches TRBD2 (5 bases). The CDR3 extends over 14 amino acids. Germline V gene sequence: CDR1 SGHRS, CDR2 YFSETQ. Trimming shortened V by 5 bases and J by 7 bases, and 19 bases separated the two germline ends. CDR3 sequence: CASRSWTPPTEQYF. Written as DNA, the CDR3 is TGCGCCAGCAGATCCTGGACTCCACCTACGGAGCAGTACTTC.